This T cell receptor (beta chain) emerged from a study of human CD8 memory T cell subsets. Notes on the study in general: In this study, sequencing was restricted to T cell receptor beta chains only.

Designated as TPEX, the CCR7+ PD-1+ TIGIT+ early memory CD8+ T cells showed dysfunctional, exhausted-like traits. Healthy donor buffy coats were the source of the PBMC. Researchers made TCR beta libraries via UMI-labeled 5' RACE. TCRdb re-called the 5' RACE reads, yielding one record per CDR3 amino acid sequence without DNA. The table lists more than 5,500 distinct CDR3 sequences, with 23% in the top ten. CDR1 and CDR2 from the germline V gene are SGHVS and FQNEAQ. The CDR3 totals 17 residues. Concerning this clonotype: Antigen unknown.

The V call is TRBV7-8, the J call TRBJ1-2; with no DNA, the TCRdb D assignment of TRBD1 cannot be verified. This clonotype originated in a human donor in good health. The sequencing sample was made of CD8+ T cells from PBMCs. This chain's CDR3 is CASSPETGAIANYGYTF.